This T cell receptor beta chain was sequenced during a study of CD8 T cells in Susac syndrome. V was clipped by 4 bases and J by 2 bases, with 15 bases between them. Germline lookup yields CDR1 SGDLS and CDR2 YYNGEE. The CDR3 runs 16 residues. A quantity of about 0.5 to 1 ug RNA underwent reverse transcription using random hexamers. TCRdb fed the immunoSEQ multiplex PCR reads into MiXCR, producing one record per CDR3 protein. The sample lists tens of thousands of distinct CDR3 sequences; about 95% were seen once. This chain uses TRBV9 with TRBJ2-2; D is possibly TRBD2 (5 bases). Sequenced material: CD8+ T cells from PBMCs. The origin of this receptor is a human donor with multiple sclerosis. CDR3 sequence reads: CASSPGVLLNTGELFF. The CDR3 bases are TGTGCCAGCAGCCCCGGGGTCCTCCTAAACACCGGGGAGCTGTTTTTT.